This T cell receptor (beta chain) was captured by sequencing in a study of blood T cell repertoires in COVID-19. Study-wide background: Collection of acute and convalescent COVID-19 samples took place in the United States, Italy and Spain. PBMCs, B-cell-depleted T cells, or T cells were the source of the cDNA or gDNA that made up the material.

Original processing notes: Reference gene primers were amplified, and this amplification served to estimate nucleated cell counts. The protocol was immunoSEQ multiplex PCR, while the TCRdb copy is restricted to in-frame clones and leaves out a portion. V and J calls and clone size follow that table, whereas D and trimming were derived from the DNA. The sample shows more than 150,000 clones, 84% of them seen only once. This TCR derives from a man aged 18 to 29 with active or convalescent COVID-19. The sample was peripheral blood.

The CDR3 here is CASSEAGLYNSPLHF. The CDR3 DNA sequence: TGTGCCAGCAGTGAAGCCGGTTTATATAATTCACCCCTCCACTTT. The rearrangement links TRBV6-1 to TRBJ1-6; D is undetermined. The CDR3 runs to 15 residues. CDR1 is MNHNS and CDR2 is SASEGT in the germline V gene. V lost 0 bases and J lost 4, with 7 bases in between.